A single sample is the source of the 9 T cell receptor beta chains below, sequenced in a study of human T cells and chemical hapten exposure. Time point meaning: patch test 3, about 24 weeks after DPC sensitization. The sample's treatment: therapeutic diphenylcyclopropenone sensitization with weekly scalp DPC. One entry per CDR3 protein results from TCRdb running MiXCR on the RACE reads. The repertoire holds 150,000 to 200,000 distinct CDR3 sequences, with approximately 30% as singletons. Sequencing used whole blood, obtained in connection with sensitization to the hapten diphenylcyclopropenone (DPC). All receptors derive from a woman aged 18-35 years with alopecia areata. Some clones in this sample may be carry-over from other donors' samples.

The chain employs TRBV7-2 and TRBJ1-5; a possible D gene is TRBD1 (6 bases). V was trimmed by 5 bases and J by 6 bases, leaving 17 bases between them. CDR1 and CDR2 (germline): SGHTA, FQGNSA. The CDR3 has 15 residues. In DNA, the CDR3 is TGTGCCAGCAGCGCGAACAGGGCTAGTAGTCAGCCCCAGCATTTT. Translating gives CASSANRASSQPQHF.

This clonotype occurred a few times. The gene calls are TRBV20-1 and TRBJ2-7; TRBD2 is a possible D gene (5 bases). V dropped 2 bases and J dropped 5 bases, with 22 bases sitting between them. Per germline, CDR1 DFQATT and CDR2 SNEGSKA (reference sequence). The CDR3 spans 16 residues. CDR3 sequence: CSARLVGVTTIDEQYF. The CDR3 DNA reads as TGCAGTGCTAGACTCGTGGGAGTTACAACGATAGACGAGCAGTACTTC.

This rearrangement joins TRBV4-1 to TRBJ1-5; no reliable D call. Germline V lookup: CDR1 MGHRA, CDR2 YSYEKL. The CDR3 is made up of 12 amino acids. Trimming took 4 bases from V and 11 from J, leaving 12 bases between them. The CDR3 spells CASSPPLGAQHF. The CDR3 bases are TGCGCCAGCAGCCCTCCTCTTGGGGCCCAGCATTTT.

The chain couples TRBV7-3 to TRBJ2-2; D is possibly TRBD1 or TRBD2 (5 bases each). Germline loops: CDR1 SGHTA, CDR2 FQGTGA. The CDR3 covers 17 residues. The ends were cut back, 4 bases at V and 5 bases at J, with 20 bases in the middle. The CDR3 loop is CASSSTPGLWTTGELFF. The CDR3 nucleotides read TGTGCCAGCAGCTCGACTCCGGGGCTCTGGACGACCGGGGAGCTGTTTTTT.

The chain carries TRBV7-2 and TRBJ2-5; 7 positions match TRBD1. Germline V CDR1 and CDR2: SGHTA, FQGNSA. V gave up 1 base and J gave up 4 bases; unmatched junction bases: 3. The CDR3 runs 14 residues. CDR3 nucleotide sequence: TGTGCCAGCAGCTTAGTGAAGGGGGCAGAGACCCAGTACTTC. This codes for CASSLVKGAETQYF.

The chain uses TRBV7-3 and TRBJ2-1; 10 bases line up with TRBD1. V trimming: 6 bases; J trimming: 10 bases; junction bases outside the gene matches: 9. The CDR3 is 14 amino acids. CDR1 SGHTA and CDR2 FQGTGA come from the germline V gene. As DNA, the CDR3 is TGTGCCAGCAGTCGATTCGGACAGGGGGTCGAGCAGTTCTTC. This translates into CASSRFGQGVEQFF.

V usage is TRBV7-2 and J usage is TRBJ2-4; D ambiguous. Germline V lookup: CDR1 SGHTA, CDR2 FQGNSA. V was trimmed by 6 bases and J by 0 bases, leaving 6 bases between them. The CDR3 length is 13 residues. The CDR3 sequence is CASRVGAKNIQYF. CDR3 nucleotide sequence: TGTGCCAGCAGGGTCGGAGCCAAAAACATTCAGTACTTC.

This clonotype came up a few times. The V and J genes are TRBV4-3 and TRBJ2-2, with a tentative D call TRBD2 (5 bases). The CDR3 contains 15 residues. V lost 0 bases and J 3 bases, leaving 8 bases between the germline ends. Germline V gene sequence: CDR1 LGHNA, CDR2 YSLEER. In DNA, the CDR3 is TGCGCCAGCAGCCAAGAAGGCGGGTACACCGGGGAGCTGTTTTTT. It is translated as CASSQEGGYTGELFF.

The chain joins TRBV24-1 to TRBJ1-1, with D unresolved. CDR1 is KGHDR, CDR2 SFDVKD, per germline. This CDR3 is 13 amino acids long. Trimming cost V 6 bases and J 4 bases, with 11 bases left between them. Here the CDR3 DNA reads TGTGCCACCAGTAATCCCCGGGCCACTGAAGCTTTCTTT. The encoded protein is CATSNPRATEAFF.